Included here is one T cell receptor beta chain sequence, with context. Antigen: not known. CDR1 is SGHAT and CDR2 is FQDESV in the germline V gene (reference sequence). The V segment lost 3 bases and the J segment 0 bases; nucleotides outside the gene matches: 1. The length of the CDR3 is 15 residues. In TCRdb, the 5' RACE reads were re-called with MiXCR into one record per CDR3 protein. The sample yields some 250,000 distinct CDR3 sequences, about 10% seen once. These data are taken from a study of CD8 T cells in ankylosing spondylitis. Study-level points and caveats: In reactive arthritis synovial fluid and blood, some motif variants had been reported before.

This sequence was found in a male donor with ankylosing spondylitis or in good health (not recorded which). The chain uses TRBV11-1 and TRBJ2-1, with 8 bases that match TRBD2. Material: blood, either unsorted or a sorted T cell fraction (not recorded which). The CDR3 DNA sequence: TGTGCCAGCAGCTTCGCGGGGGGCTCCTACAATGAGCAGTTCTTC. Protein sequence: CASSFAGGSYNEQFF.